This is a list of T cell receptor beta chains from one sample in a study of blood T cell repertoires in COVID-19. Assay: immunoSEQ multiplex PCR; the TCRdb copy retains only in-frame clones and omits some. This table holds about 50,000 clones, around 83% found once. Sequencing was done on a sample of peripheral blood. The receptors shown here come from a man between 60 and 75 years old with acute or convalescent COVID-19. Both conserved end residues are part of each CDR3. D genes are given only for firm matches. Size is omitted from some rows. Given values are once, few, many or a class for expanded clones.

j_call d_call clone_size v_call cdr3_aa cdr3_nt
TRBJ2-5 TRBD2 . TRBV5-1 CASLPIAGGETQYF TGCGCCAGCCTCCCAATAGCGGGAGGTGAGACCCAGTACTTC
TRBJ2-5 TRBD1 . TRBV3-1/TRBV3-2 CASSLRTGRETQYF TGTGCCAGCAGCCTCCGGACAGGGAGGGAGACCCAGTACTTC
TRBJ2-1 TRBD2 . TRBV15 CATSTVGGAGGPYNEQFF TGTGCCACCAGCACTGTCGGGGGCGCGGGAGGGCCCTACAATGAGCAGTTCTTC
TRBJ2-5 . . TRBV11-2 CASSLEAQMGQGAKKGTQYF TGTGCCAGCAGCTTAGAGGCCCAGATGGGTCAGGGTGCAAAAAAAGGGACCCAGTACTTC
TRBJ1-4 TRBD1 . TRBV5-5 CASSSTGWAEKLFF TGTGCCAGCAGCTCGACAGGGTGGGCTGAAAAACTGTTTTTT
TRBJ2-7 TRBD2 . TRBV7-9 CASSPGVAGRYEQYF TGTGCCAGCAGTCCGGGGGTAGCGGGACGCTACGAGCAGTACTTC
TRBJ2-2 . . TRBV9 CASSVGLPNTGELFF TGTGCCAGCAGCGTAGGACTTCCGAACACCGGGGAGCTGTTTTTT
TRBJ2-7 . . TRBV27 CASSRRGLEQYF TGTGCCAGCAGTCGCAGGGGCCTCGAGCAGTACTTC
TRBJ2-7 TRBD2 . TRBV28 CASNSPGTSDEQYF TGTGCCAGCAACTCCCCGGGGACTAGCGACGAGCAGTACTTC
TRBJ2-3 TRBD1 . TRBV5-1 CASSPDRPSTDTQYF TGCGCCAGCAGTCCGGACAGGCCTAGCACAGATACGCAGTATTTT
TRBJ1-1 . . TRBV18 CASSPPGSLGNTEAFF TGTGCCAGCTCACCACCGGGGAGCTTGGGGAACACTGAAGCTTTCTTT
TRBJ2-7 TRBD2 . TRBV18 CASSPGGRGYEQYF TGTGCCAGCTCACCCGGCGGGAGAGGCTACGAGCAGTACTTC
TRBJ1-2 . . TRBV6-1 CASSEWGDSGYTF TGTGCCAGCAGTGAATGGGGAGATAGCGGCTACACCTTC
TRBJ2-5 TRBD2 . TRBV7-8 CASAIAAGGETQYF TGTGCCAGTGCCATCGCTGCGGGAGGAGAGACCCAGTACTTC
TRBJ2-2 TRBD1 few TRBV2 CASRSLDRANTGELFF TGTGCCAGCCGATCCTTAGACAGGGCGAACACCGGGGAGCTGTTTTTT
TRBJ1-1 TRBD1 . TRBV3-1/TRBV3-2 CASSQDSGTGSTFF TGTGCCAGCAGCCAAGACTCCGGGACAGGGAGTACTTTCTTT
TRBJ2-7 . . TRBV5-1 CASRRDTVNEQYF TGCGCCAGCCGCCGGGACACTGTTAACGAGCAGTACTTC
TRBJ1-5 . . TRBV28 CASIGGRGGNQPQHF TGTGCCAGCATCGGGGGGCGAGGCGGCAATCAGCCCCAGCATTTT
TRBJ1-2 . few TRBV11-2 CASSGFRGNYGYTF TGTGCCAGCAGCGGCTTTCGTGGTAACTATGGCTACACCTTC
TRBJ2-7 . . TRBV7-8 CASSLVAGLEQYF TGTGCCAGCAGCTTAGTCGCAGGGTTAGAGCAGTACTTC
TRBJ2-3 . . TRBV6-5 CASSPPRGRTDTQYF TGTGCCAGCAGTCCCCCTAGAGGTCGCACAGATACGCAGTATTTT
TRBJ1-1 TRBD1 . TRBV6-4 CASRRDRGTEAFF TGTGCCAGCAGACGGGACAGGGGCACTGAAGCTTTCTTT
TRBJ2-2 . . TRBV28 CASGGGELFF TGTGCCAGCGGAGGCGGGGAGCTGTTTTTT
TRBJ2-3 . . TRBV28 CASLHPVAVGSDTQYF TGTGCCAGTCTCCACCCCGTGGCGGTAGGTTCAGATACGCAGTATTTT
TRBJ1-2 . . TRBV14 CASSQDLPGRGYTF TGTGCCAGCAGCCAAGATCTACCCGGGAGAGGCTACACCTTC
TRBJ2-2 TRBD1 . TRBV7-9 CASSRTGNTGELFF TGTGCCAGCAGCCGGACAGGGAACACCGGGGAGCTGTTTTTT
TRBJ2-7 TRBD1 . TRBV29-1 CSAWTGSDYEQYF TGCAGCGCCTGGACAGGGTCCGACTACGAGCAGTACTTC